Reported below is one TCR beta chain. The target of this receptor is not known. Base qualities are not at hand, and no much larger clone is one base apart. The CDR3 sequence holds 13 residues, the cysteine and phenylalanine included. Just CDR3 DNA is preserved here, 39 bases in frame from base 1. Via the germline V gene, CDR1 is SGHRS and CDR2 YFSETQ. Trimming at the junction amounts to 4 bases on V and 3 bases on J, and the germline ends lie 10 bases apart. The record originates from a study of control samples from healthy donors and cancer patients (TCRdb year 2020). The receptor library was made with the immunoSEQ multiplex PCR assay. Imported from immuneACCESS, the table was reduced by TCRdb to in-frame sequences with V and J called. These copies leave out some clones; in studies compared against another copy, an unresolved V gene accounts for under half, and the cause of the remainder is not known. The sample includes over 70,000 clones, with roughly 91% observed a single time. The biggest ten clones account for about 10% of the sample.

The sequencing input was PBMCs. The chain was built from TRBV5-1 and TRBJ2-5, with no confidently assigned D gene. This sequence originates from a woman in her 50s with colorectal cancer. The DNA reads as follows: TGCGCCAGCAGCCCGGCCGCTAAAGAGACCCAGTACTTC. Translated, it gives CASSPAAKETQYF.